Shown below are 24 T cell receptor beta chains from a single sample sequenced in a study of OX40 agonist ivuxolimab in advanced cancers. Clones were sequenced by immunoSEQ multiplex PCR, and TCRdb holds only the in-frame ones, with some missing. The table shows 50,000 or so clones, with approximately 88% occurring only once. The input for sequencing was CD4+ or CD8+ T cells sorted from blood, taken in a trial of the OX40 agonist ivuxolimab. These receptors were taken from an adult with an advanced solid tumor such as melanoma, head and neck, liver or kidney cancer.

This clone was counted a single time. The genes are TRBV15 and TRBJ1-1; D ambiguous. Trimming stripped 2 bases from V and 8 bases from J, with 21 bases between. The CDR3 has 16 amino acids. CDR1 and CDR2 (germline): LNHNV, YYDKDF (reference sequence). CDR3: CATSRWEYASVFEAFF. CDR3 nucleotides: TGTGCCACCAGCAGATGGGAGTACGCCTCGGTTTTCGAAGCTTTCTTT.

This clone was detected only a few times. Other DNA sequences in the sample encode the same CDR3. The chain recombines TRBV6-4 with TRBJ2-1; D is undetermined. The germline CDR1 and CDR2 sequences are MRHNA and SNTAGT. Deletions cut 2 bases from V and 6 bases from J, with 11 bases between. This CDR3 spans 14 amino acids. CDR3 DNA sequence: TGTGCCAGCAGTGACCGCGGTCTAGGCAATGAGCAGTTCTTC. This translates into CASSDRGLGNEQFF.

This clone was observed a handful of times. This chain links TRBV2 with TRBJ1-5; D perhaps matches TRBD1 (5 bases). The germline CDR1 and CDR2 sequences are SNHLY and FYNNEI. CDR3 length equals 15 residues. The ends were cut back, 8 bases at V and 0 bases at J, with 14 bases in the middle. The chain's CDR3 is CASRGPGASNQPQHF. Here the CDR3 DNA reads TGTGCCAGCCGGGGCCCAGGAGCTAGCAATCAGCCCCAGCATTTT.

Regarding this clone: The same CDR3 also results from other DNA sequences found in this sample. The chain combines TRBV19 with TRBJ1-1; no clear D. Looked up from germline, CDR1 is LNHDA and CDR2 is SQIVND (reference sequence). The CDR3 is 12 amino acids. Deletions cut 8 bases from V and 1 base from J, with 8 bases between. The CDR3 sequence is CASSPGNTEAFF. CDR3 nucleotides: TGTGCCAGTTCTCCGGGGAACACTGAAGCTTTCTTT.

The chain carries TRBV19 and TRBJ1-5, with no clear D. Trimming took 3 bases from V and 0 from J, leaving 15 bases between them. CDR1 and CDR2 (germline): LNHDA, SQIVND (reference sequence). The CDR3 spans 17 residues. The CDR3 bases are TGTGCCAGTAGTATGGCCGGGTCCTCCTATAGCAATCAGCCCCAGCATTTT. It specifies CASSMAGSSYSNQPQHF.

The gene calls are TRBV11-3 and TRBJ1-1, with unresolved D. This CDR3 region has 13 residues. V dropped 2 bases and J dropped 2 bases, with 6 bases sitting between them. Germline values: CDR1 SGHNT, CDR2 YENEEA. CDR3 DNA sequence: TGTGCCAGCAGCTTAACCCGAAACACTGAAGCTTTCTTT. Its translation: CASSLTRNTEAFF.

This sequence joins TRBV19 and TRBJ2-5; no clear D. The germline V and J ends were trimmed by 6 bases and 0 bases, with 8 bases remaining between them. Germline-derived CDR1 and CDR2 are LNHDA and SQIVND (reference sequence). This CDR3 spans 13 amino acids. CDR3: CASRGGHQETQYF. CDR3 DNA sequence: TGTGCCAGTAGGGGCGGCCACCAAGAGACCCAGTACTTC.

V gene TRBV18 combines with J gene TRBJ2-5, with D perhaps matching TRBD2 (5 bases). V was shortened by 6 bases and J by 3 bases, with 5 bases between the two germline ends. The CDR3 runs 11 residues. The germline V gene has CDR1 KGHSH and CDR2 LQKENI. Written as DNA, the CDR3 is TGTGCCAGCTCGGAGGAAGAGACCCAGTACTTC. Protein: CASSEEETQYF.

The chain employs TRBV5-6 and TRBJ1-5, with D possibly TRBD1 on 5 matching bases. Germline V gene sequence: CDR1 SGHDT, CDR2 YYEEEE. The CDR3 spans 15 residues. V was pared by 4 bases and J by 4 bases, with 15 bases between. The CDR3, as DNA: TGTGCCAGCAGCCAAGGGACGGTGGGTAATCAGCCCCAGCATTTT. This encodes CASSQGTVGNQPQHF.

This rearrangement joins TRBV13 to TRBJ1-2, with 8 bases aligning to TRBD1. J gave up 3 bases and V 4 bases, and 4 bases lay outside the gene matches. The CDR3 has 14 residues. Germline-derived CDR1 and CDR2 are PRHDT and FYEKMQ (reference sequence). CDR3 bases: TGTGCCAGCAGCTCTAAGACAGGGGACTATGGCTACACCTTC. This codes for CASSSKTGDYGYTF.

The chain carries TRBV29-1 and TRBJ2-1; D is undetermined. The CDR3 runs 16 residues. Trimming removed 0 bases at V and 4 bases at J, with 16 bases between. Germline CDR1 reads SQVTM; CDR2 reads ANQGSEA. CDR3 DNA: TGCAGCGTTGAAGATCAGACGGCGACTTCTTACAATGAGCAGTTCTTC. This codes for CSVEDQTATSYNEQFF.

V is TRBV6-6 and J is TRBJ1-3; D possibly corresponds to TRBD1 (5 bases). Trimming removed 6 bases at V and 7 bases at J, with 19 bases between. CDR1 is MNHNY and CDR2 is SVGAGI in the germline V gene (reference sequence). The CDR3 has 15 residues. The CDR3 bases are TGTGCCAGCAGCCGCACCGGGACTCAGGCGAACACCATATATTTT. Its translation: CASSRTGTQANTIYF.

The chain couples TRBV28 to TRBJ1-5, with a possible D match to TRBD1 (6 bases). Germline loops: CDR1 MDHEN, CDR2 SYDVKM. Trimming removed 6 bases at V and 0 bases at J, with 12 bases between. CDR3 length: 15 amino acids. The CDR3 DNA reads TGTGCCAGCAGCACAGGGAGTTATAGCAATCAGCCCCAGCATTTT. Translating it yields CASSTGSYSNQPQHF.

This clone has just one count. The chain links TRBV6-6 to TRBJ2-7; 12 bases align to TRBD2. The trim removed 6 bases at V and 5 bases at J, leaving 5 bases unmatched. The CDR3 consists of 14 residues. CDR1 and CDR2 (germline): MNHNY, SVGAGI (reference sequence). The CDR3 bases are TGTGCCAGCAGCCTAGCGGGAGGGCCGAACGAGCAGTACTTC. Its protein product is CASSLAGGPNEQYF.

The rearrangement uses TRBV5-6 and TRBJ2-1, with 7 nucleotides matching TRBD2. In germline, CDR1 is SGHDT, CDR2 YYEEEE. V was pared by 0 bases and J by 2 bases, with 5 bases of the junction left unmatched. The CDR3 runs 16 residues. The CDR3 spells CASSLATSVTYNEQFF. DNA of the CDR3: TGTGCCAGCAGCTTGGCCACTAGCGTTACCTACAATGAGCAGTTCTTC.

The rearrangement links TRBV28 to TRBJ2-7; D is possibly TRBD1 (5 bases). This CDR3 has 18 amino acids. In germline, CDR1 is MDHEN, CDR2 SYDVKM. V dropped 3 bases and J dropped 3 bases, with 24 bases sitting between them. In DNA, the CDR3 is TGTGCCAGCAGTTTCCCGACCTATCCCAGGGTGCAGGTCTACGAGCAGTACTTC. Protein product: CASSFPTYPRVQVYEQYF.

This chain uses TRBV10-3 with TRBJ2-5; 14 positions agree with TRBD2. V lost 2 bases to trimming and J lost 4 bases; unmatched junction nucleotides: 15. Germline loops: CDR1 ENHRY, CDR2 SYGVKD. This CDR3 has 20 amino acids. Here the CDR3 DNA reads TGTGCCATCAGTGAGACCCCCCTCGGACTAGCGGGAGGACGGAGAGAGACCCAGTACTTC. Protein product: CAISETPLGLAGGRRETQYF.

The rearrangement joins TRBV5-5 to TRBJ2-7, with D perhaps TRBD1 or TRBD2 (5 bases each). Trimming took 3 bases from V and 1 from J, leaving 20 bases between them. The CDR3 length is 17 residues. Germline V lookup: CDR1 SGHKS, CDR2 YYEKEE (reference sequence). The CDR3 nucleotides are TGTGCCAGCAGCTGGGGGATAGAAGGGGAGTGGTCCTACGAGCAGTACTTC. It specifies CASSWGIEGEWSYEQYF.

The V and J genes are TRBV7-3 and TRBJ2-5; TRBD1 aligns across 7 bases. The CDR3 runs to 14 residues. The junction had 7 bases not matched to a gene; V was cut back by 4 bases and J by 5 bases. Germline V gene lookup returns CDR1 SGHTA and CDR2 FQGTGA. The CDR3 protein is CASSSLDRPETQYF. CDR3 in DNA: TGTGCCAGCAGCTCACTGGACAGGCCGGAGACCCAGTACTTC.

V usage is TRBV30 and J usage is TRBJ1-3; D possibly corresponds to TRBD1 (5 bases). The ends were cut back, 3 bases at V and 4 bases at J, with 13 bases in the middle. The CDR3 has 14 amino acids. Germline V CDR1 and CDR2: GTSNPN, SVGIG (reference sequence). The CDR3 DNA sequence: TGTGCCTGGAGCTCCGGGACTGACGGAAACACCATATATTTT. Its protein product is CAWSSGTDGNTIYF.

The V call is TRBV2, the J call TRBJ1-5; 9 positions agree with TRBD1. CDR1 is SNHLY, CDR2 FYNNEI, per germline. V dropped 5 bases and J dropped 5; count of bases not matched to a gene: 1. The CDR3 contains 13 residues. CDR3 protein: CASSRQGDQPQHF. The CDR3 bases are TGTGCCAGCAGTCGACAGGGGGATCAGCCCCAGCATTTT.

The rearrangement uses TRBV5-1 and TRBJ1-3; 8 nucleotides agree with TRBD1. The CDR3 consists of 15 residues. Germline-derived CDR1 and CDR2 are SGHRS and YFSETQ. V lost 3 bases and J lost 7; bases outside the gene matches: 9. CDR3 region: CASSYGQGLRNTIYF. The CDR3, as DNA: TGCGCCAGCAGCTATGGACAGGGATTGCGCAACACCATATATTTT.

The chain combines TRBV10-3 with TRBJ1-6; unclear D gene. Germline V gives CDR1 ENHRY, CDR2 SYGVKD. V was trimmed by 4 bases and J by 7 bases, leaving 8 bases between them. The CDR3 consists of 13 residues. The CDR3 DNA is TGTGCCATCAGTGGGCCTTCGAATTCACCCCTCCACTTT. Translating it yields CAISGPSNSPLHF.

This clone was detected only once. The chain carries TRBV5-1 and TRBJ1-2; D remains ambiguous. Trimming shortened V by 4 bases and J by 5 bases, and 12 bases separated the two germline ends. CDR3 length: 13 residues. Germline loops: CDR1 SGHRS, CDR2 YFSETQ. In DNA form, the CDR3 reads TGCGCCAGCAGCCGAGACCCCCCGTATGGCTACACCTTC. Translated: CASSRDPPYGYTF.